These 28 T cell receptor beta chains originate from one sample sequenced in a study of vaccination effects on CD4 cells after COVID-19. Method: immunoSEQ multiplex PCR; TCRdb's copy keeps in-frame clones and lacks some. The repertoire consists of tens of thousands of clones, with 76% occurring once and the leading ten covering 3.5% to 4.5%. These receptors' antigens are unknown. Subsequent to a culture period of 10 to 11 days, CD4+ T cells were isolated. Documented for the person is a PCR-confirmed SARS-CoV-2 infection occurring between March and December 2020. Two doses of either BNT162b2 or mRNA-1273 were given to each participant. The sequencing used CD4+ T cells from PBMCs cultured without peptide, collected after COVID-19 vaccination. These TCRs come from a human donor who had a prior SARS-CoV-2 infection.

J is TRBJ1-2 and V is TRBV11-1; 7 bases map to TRBD1. Germline values: CDR1 SGHAT, CDR2 FQDESV (reference sequence). After removal of 5 bases from V and 4 bases from J, the junction contained 4 bases not matched to a gene. The CDR3 sequence is 13 residues long. The CDR3 DNA reads as TGTGCCAGCAGCCAACGGGACAGCTATGGCTACACCTTC. Protein: CASSQRDSYGYTF.

The chain carries TRBV4-2 and TRBJ2-5; no clear D gene. V lost 5 bases to trimming and J lost 0 bases, with 4 bases between them. Germline V lookup: CDR1 LGHNA, CDR2 YNFKEQ. The CDR3 extends over 12 amino acids. The CDR3 bases are TGTGCCAGCAGCGGCCACCAAGAGACCCAGTACTTC. Translated: CASSGHQETQYF.

The genes are TRBV27 and TRBJ2-2; D perhaps matches TRBD2 (5 bases). Germline CDR1 reads MNHEY; CDR2 reads SMNVEV (reference sequence). Trimming took off 1 base at V and 5 bases at J, with 11 bases between the two ends. The CDR3 has 15 residues. The CDR3 region has the DNA TGTGCCAGCAGTTTATTACCTAGCAGGACCGGGGAGCTGTTTTTT. Protein: CASSLLPSRTGELFF.

This chain links TRBV3-1 (or the pseudogene TRBV3-2) with TRBJ2-5, with 11 nucleotides matching TRBD2. Germline trimming cut 4 bases from V and 2 bases from J; bases unmatched to any gene: 6. Germline values: CDR1 LGHDT, CDR2 YNNKEL (reference sequence). The CDR3 extends over 16 amino acids. The CDR3 is CASSPFTSGGQETQYF. The CDR3 coding sequence is TGTGCCAGCAGCCCCTTTACTAGCGGGGGACAAGAGACCCAGTACTTC.

As to this clone: Other DNA sequences in this sample translate to the same CDR3. CDR3 region: CASSPPSSYEQYF. The CDR3 bases are TGTGCCAGCTCACCTCCTAGCTCCTACGAGCAGTACTTC. The rearrangement uses TRBV18 and TRBJ2-7, with D hard to call. The CDR3 runs to 13 residues. The V end lost 3 bases, the J end lost 0 bases, and 6 bases lay between the germline ends. The germline V gene encodes CDR1 KGHSH and CDR2 LQKENI.

This clone was seen only once. The chain carries TRBV7-6 and TRBJ2-3, with TRBD2 matching 13 bases. The CDR3 consists of 20 residues. With V trimmed by 2 bases and J by 4 bases, 15 bases remained unmatched. CDR1 is SGHVS, CDR2 FNYEAQ, per germline. The CDR3 loop reads CASSLNPPRTSGSIADTQYF. DNA of the CDR3: TGTGCCAGCAGCTTAAACCCTCCCCGGACTAGCGGGAGTATCGCAGATACGCAGTATTTT.

The rearrangement uses TRBV24-1 and TRBJ2-7, with a weak D call TRBD2 (6 bases). CDR1 is KGHDR, CDR2 SFDVKD, per germline. V was cut by 4 bases and J by 4 bases, with 22 bases left in between. The CDR3 totals 17 residues. CDR3 in amino acids: CATSDTPGRRNGYEQYF. The CDR3 DNA sequence: TGTGCCACCAGTGACACACCGGGGAGGCGGAACGGTTACGAGCAGTACTTC.

The genes are TRBV5-1 and TRBJ1-1, with D maybe TRBD1 (5 bases). V was clipped by 0 bases and J by 7 bases, with 16 bases between them. This CDR3 contains 15 residues. Germline V gene sequence: CDR1 SGHRS, CDR2 YFSETQ. The CDR3 sequence is CASSLAGPSSGEAFF. The CDR3 nucleotides are TGCGCCAGCAGCTTGGCGGGACCCTCGTCGGGTGAAGCTTTCTTT.

The V call is TRBV20-1, the J call TRBJ2-3; no definite D call. Germline CDR1 DFQATT, CDR2 SNEGSKA (reference sequence). The CDR3 runs 14 residues. The V and J ends lost 3 bases and 6 bases respectively, with 16 bases between them. CDR3 in DNA: TGCAGTGCTAGTTCGCCCTCGATCCAGGATACGCAGTATTTT. It specifies CSASSPSIQDTQYF.

The rearrangement joins TRBV30 to TRBJ1-2; tentative D call: TRBD1 (5 bases). Trimming pared 4 bases from V and 4 bases from J, leaving 10 bases between. Germline assignment: CDR1 GTSNPN and CDR2 SVGIG (reference sequence). CDR3 length: 12 amino acids. The CDR3 region is CAWTKGTYGYTF. CDR3 DNA: TGTGCCTGGACCAAGGGGACCTATGGCTACACCTTC.

The chain combines TRBV6-5 with TRBJ2-7; D possibly matches TRBD1 or TRBD2 (5 bases each). Germline CDR1 is MNHEY and CDR2 is SVGAGI. The CDR3 runs to 14 residues. In DNA, the CDR3 is TGTGCAACCCTTCCCACCGGGACCCTCTACGAGCAGTACTTC. Translated: CATLPTGTLYEQYF.

The chain has TRBV11-3 and TRBJ2-7; 14 nucleotides agree with TRBD2. This CDR3 region has 16 residues. V shed 1 base and J 7 bases; nucleotides not matched to a gene: 6. CDR1 SGHNT and CDR2 YENEEA come from the germline V gene. CDR3 loop: CASSLAGLAGGGEQYF. CDR3 sequence (DNA): TGTGCCAGCAGCTTAGCCGGACTAGCGGGAGGAGGAGAGCAGTACTTC.

The chain is built from TRBV11-2 and TRBJ2-3, with a tentative D call TRBD2 (6 bases). This CDR3 has 12 residues. The germline V gene has CDR1 SGHAT and CDR2 FQNNGV. V was trimmed by 8 bases and J by 4 bases, leaving 10 bases between them. For the CDR3, the DNA is TGTGCCAGCGGGCGGGGCCCAGATACGCAGTATTTT. Protein product: CASGRGPDTQYF.

A single count supports this clone. V usage is TRBV5-1 and J usage is TRBJ2-1; D might be TRBD2 (6 bases). Germline V gene data show CDR1 as SGHRS and CDR2 as YFSETQ. The CDR3 has 15 residues. V was trimmed by 4 bases and J by 6 bases, leaving 17 bases between them. The CDR3 coding sequence is TGCGCCAGCAGCCCGGGGGACTCTAGGACCAATGAGCAGTTCTTC. It is translated as CASSPGDSRTNEQFF.

This clone has a handful of counts. In DNA form, the CDR3 reads TGTGCCAGCTCACCAACTTGGGCCGGCACAGATACGCAGTATTTT. Protein: CASSPTWAGTDTQYF. The chain is built from TRBV18 and TRBJ2-3, with unresolved D. The germline CDR1 and CDR2 sequences are KGHSH and LQKENI. The V end lost 2 bases, the J end lost 1 base, and 10 bases lay between the germline ends. The CDR3 has 15 residues. Supplemented by reference TRBV18 and TRBJ2-3, the full variable domain reads NAGVMQNPRHLVRRRGQEARLRCSPMKGHSHVYWYRQLPEEGLKFMVYLQKENIIDESGMPKERFSAEFPKEGPSILRIQQVVRGDSAAYFCASSPTWAGTDTQYFGPGTRLTVL.

This clone was counted only a few times. The J gene is TRBJ2-1, the V gene TRBV7-3; no reliable D call. The CDR3 totals 13 residues. Germline CDR1 and CDR2: SGHTA and FQGTGA. Deletions cut 2 bases from V and 5 bases from J, with 7 bases between. CDR3 sequence reads: CASSLSVDNEQFF. The CDR3 region has the DNA TGTGCCAGCAGCTTATCAGTAGACAATGAGCAGTTCTTC.

This chain connects TRBV7-2 to TRBJ2-2; a weak D match, TRBD2 (7 bases). Trimming removed 4 bases from V and 6 bases from J, with 18 bases in between. From germline, CDR1 is SGHTA and CDR2 FQGNSA. This CDR3 comprises 16 residues. CDR3 loop: CASSSFPRGAAGELFF. CDR3 in DNA: TGTGCCAGCAGCTCATTCCCTCGGGGGGCGGCCGGGGAGCTGTTTTTT. Full variable domain (missing parts from reference TRBV7-2 and TRBJ2-2): GAGVSQSPSNKVTEKGKDVELRCDPISGHTALYWYRQSLGQGLEFLIYFQGNSAPDKSGLPSDRFSAERTGGSVSTLTIQRTQQEDSAVYLCASSSFPRGAAGELFFGEGSRLTVL.

CDR3 bases: TGTGCCAGCACCACAGGGGTTCTTAACTATGGCTACACCTTC. Translated, it gives CASTTGVLNYGYTF. The V and J genes are TRBV6-5 and TRBJ1-2, with 7 bases lining up with TRBD1. In germline, CDR1 is MNHEY, CDR2 SVGAGI. V shed 7 bases, J shed 1 base, and the junction held 6 bases outside the gene matches. CDR3 length equals 14 residues.

The chain combines TRBV4-3 with TRBJ2-3, with no clear D. This CDR3 comprises 13 residues. Germline-derived CDR1 and CDR2 are LGHNA and YSLEER. The V end lost 0 bases, the J end lost 11 bases, and 12 bases lay between the germline ends. The CDR3 region is CASSQDLGRRQYF. CDR3 sequence (DNA): TGCGCCAGCAGCCAAGACTTGGGCCGGCGGCAGTATTTT.

The V and J genes are TRBV6-5 and TRBJ2-7; the match to TRBD2 covers 9 bases. Germline lookup yields CDR1 MNHEY and CDR2 SVGAGI. The V gene end was trimmed by 10 bases and the J gene end by 3 bases; junction bases not matched to a gene: 7. The CDR3 totals 13 residues. CDR3 in amino acids: CATRLAGSYEQYF. The DNA for the CDR3 is TGTGCCACTAGGCTAGCGGGGAGCTACGAGCAGTACTTC.

The chain recombines TRBV6-5 with TRBJ2-7, with D perhaps given as TRBD1 or TRBD2 (5 bases each). Germline V gene lookup returns CDR1 MNHEY and CDR2 SVGAGI. Trimming took off 1 base at V and 4 bases at J, with 14 bases between the two ends. The CDR3 has 15 residues. This CDR3 is CASSYWGSGGYEQYF. Here the CDR3 DNA reads TGTGCCAGCAGTTACTGGGGGTCTGGGGGTTACGAGCAGTACTTC.

The chain carries TRBV12-3 or TRBV12-4 and TRBJ1-5; TRBD1 aligns across 8 bases. The CDR3 length is 13 residues. V was pared by 6 bases and J by 7 bases, with 5 bases of the junction left unmatched. The CDR3, as DNA: TGTGCCAGCAGGGGACAGGTTGGGCAGCCCCAGCATTTT. The encoded protein is CASRGQVGQPQHF.

The chain uses TRBV29-1 and TRBJ1-1; possibly TRBD1 for D (6 bases). This CDR3 region has 16 residues. Trimming pared 3 bases from V and 5 bases from J, leaving 22 bases between. Germline V gene sequence: CDR1 SQVTM, CDR2 ANQGSEA. CDR3 bases: TGCAGCGTTGACCCCAAATTCTTGGGGGGGGCAACTGAAGCTTTCTTT. This encodes CSVDPKFLGGATEAFF.

V and J are TRBV4-2 and TRBJ1-1, with 8 bases aligning to TRBD1. This CDR3 contains 16 residues. CDR1 LGHNA and CDR2 YNFKEQ come from the germline V gene. V was clipped by 3 bases and J by 9 bases; unmatched bases: 15. Here the CDR3 reads CASSQVAGDRIIQAFF. CDR3 bases: TGTGCCAGCAGCCAGGTGGCCGGGGACAGGATAATTCAAGCTTTCTTT.

The V and J genes are TRBV11-2 and TRBJ2-7; 8 bases agree with TRBD2. Trimming at V came to 5 bases and at J to 0 bases, leaving 3 bases not matched to a gene. The CDR3 consists of 14 residues. The V gene's germline CDR1 is SGHAT and CDR2 FQNNGV. CDR3: CASSEGLVSYEQYF. CDR3 nucleotide sequence: TGTGCCAGCAGCGAGGGACTAGTCTCCTACGAGCAGTACTTC.

This chain joins TRBV11-3 and TRBJ2-7, with 14 bases lining up with TRBD2. The CDR3 sequence is 16 residues long. V trimming: 5 bases; J trimming: 7 bases; junction bases outside the gene matches: 10. Per the germline V gene, CDR1 is SGHNT and CDR2 is YENEEA. The CDR3 protein is CASSPGLAGVSWEQYF. Here the CDR3 DNA reads TGTGCCAGCAGCCCGGGACTAGCGGGAGTATCGTGGGAGCAGTACTTC.

J is TRBJ1-1 and V is TRBV19; maybe TRBD1 (5 bases). Germline V CDR1 and CDR2: LNHDA, SQIVND (reference sequence). V was pared by 7 bases and J by 4 bases, with 16 bases between. The CDR3 runs 14 residues. As DNA, the CDR3 is TGTGCCAGTATTGTGGGCGACAGCCGCACTGAAGCTTTCTTT. This gives the protein CASIVGDSRTEAFF.

The chain couples TRBV12-3 or TRBV12-4 to TRBJ1-1; D is ambiguous. Trimming took 7 bases from V and 3 from J, leaving 12 bases between them. This CDR3 region has 13 residues. This CDR3 is CASTLDEYTEAFF. In DNA form, the CDR3 reads TGTGCCAGCACCTTAGACGAGTACACTGAAGCTTTCTTT.